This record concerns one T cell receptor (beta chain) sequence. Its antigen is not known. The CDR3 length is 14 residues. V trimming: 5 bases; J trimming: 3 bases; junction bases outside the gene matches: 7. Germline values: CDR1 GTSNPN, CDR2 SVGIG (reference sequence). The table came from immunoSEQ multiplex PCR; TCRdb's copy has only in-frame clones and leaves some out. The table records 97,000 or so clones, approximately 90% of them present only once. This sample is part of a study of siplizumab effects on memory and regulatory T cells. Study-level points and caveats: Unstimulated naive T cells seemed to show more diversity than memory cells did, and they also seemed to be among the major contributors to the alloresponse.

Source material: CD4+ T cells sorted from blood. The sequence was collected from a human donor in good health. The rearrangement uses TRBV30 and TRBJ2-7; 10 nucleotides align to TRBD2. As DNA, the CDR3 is TGTGCCTGGTGTAGGACTAGCGGCCTCTACGAGCAGTACTTC. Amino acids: CAWCRTSGLYEQYF.